The clone carrying this T cell receptor (beta chain) was counted once. Antigen: not known. Documented time point: after preoperative PTX-NDP chemotherapy. In germline, CDR1 is MNHNS, CDR2 SASEGT. Unmatched junction bases numbered 7, after V lost 3 bases and J lost 8 bases. The CDR3 consists of 15 residues. The data were taken from a study of esophageal squamous cell carcinoma under preoperative chemotherapy. TCRdb re-called the PCR reads with MiXCR, one entry per CDR3 protein. The sample lists about 9,300 distinct CDR3 sequences; about 45% were seen once. Whole-study findings and limits: Peripheral T cells migrating into the tumor appeared to partly supply post-treatment tumor-infiltrating lymphocytes. Chemotherapy was followed by significantly higher TCR diversity in peripheral T cells only, not tumor-infiltrating lymphocytes.

The rearrangement uses TRBV6-1 and TRBJ2-1, with 10 nucleotides matching TRBD2. Sample collection was performed from a patient given preoperative chemotherapy. The TCR comes from a human donor with esophageal squamous cell carcinoma. The donor label of this sample is uncertain. Written as DNA, the CDR3 is TGTGCCAGCAGTGAGGGACTAGCGATTGGGGATGAGCAGTTCTTC. It specifies CASSEGLAIGDEQFF.